Listed below are T cell receptor beta chains from one sample, sequenced in a study of shared clonotypes between healthy human individuals. Sequencing was performed with immunoSEQ multiplex PCR; in TCRdb, only in-frame clones are kept and a portion is missing. The data contain hundreds of thousands of clones, 79% of them singletons. Sequencing was done on a sample of PBMCs. These receptors were collected from a woman aged 40 to 50 in good health. Some clones in this sample may be carry-over from other donors' samples. CDR3s include the opening cysteine and the closing phenylalanine or tryptophan. The D gene is left open where the match is weak. Clone size appears in some rows only: once, few, many, or a class for an expanded clone.

clone size	J gene	D gene	V gene	CDR3 DNA	CDR3 protein
-	TRBJ1-2	-	TRBV11-2	TGTGCCAGCAGCTTTACAGGGCTTCGGGGCTATACCTTC	CASSFTGLRGYTF
few	TRBJ2-1	-	TRBV28	TGTGCCAGCAGTTTCTGGGTCCGGAATGAGCAGTTCTTC	CASSFWVRNEQFF
-	TRBJ1-5	TRBD1	TRBV11-2	TGTGCCAGCAGCTTGGGACAGTATAGCAATCAGCCCCAGCATTTT	CASSLGQYSNQPQHF
-	TRBJ2-1	-	TRBV6-1	TGTGCCAGCAGTGACCTGGGGTTCGCCTACAATGAGCAGTTCTTC	CASSDLGFAYNEQFF
-	TRBJ2-7	-	TRBV10-1	TGCGCCAGCACAACTCCCGAGCACGAGCAGTACTTC	CASTTPEHEQYF
-	TRBJ2-7	-	TRBV6-1	TGTGCCAGCAGGGACCCTTACGAGCAGTACTTC	CASRDPYEQYF
-	TRBJ2-7	-	TRBV6-1	TGTGCCAGCAGTTTTGGGGGGTTCGAGCAGTACTTC	CASSFGGFEQYF
-	TRBJ2-1	-	TRBV15	TGTGCCACCAGCAGGACGGACAGAATCACCTACAATGAGCAGTTCTTC	CATSRTDRITYNEQFF
-	TRBJ2-1	TRBD2	TRBV10-1	TGCGCCAGCAGTGAGCGGGCGGGAGGCCCGAATGAGCAGTTCTTC	CASSERAGGPNEQFF
-	TRBJ2-1	TRBD2	TRBV9	TGTGCCAGCAGCGGGGGACTAGCGAACAATGTGCAGTTCTTC	CASSGGLANNVQFF
-	TRBJ1-1	-	TRBV27	TGTGCCAGCAATACGATTGGCGGGAACACTGAAGCTTTCTTT	CASNTIGGNTEAFF
-	TRBJ2-7	-	TRBV6-5	TGTGCCAGCAGTTACGACAGGTCGGCCTACGAGCAGTACTTC	CASSYDRSAYEQYF
few	TRBJ2-1	TRBD2	TRBV18	TGTGCCAGCTCACCACCTAGCGGGAGGGCAAATGAGCAGTTCTTC	CASSPPSGRANEQFF
-	TRBJ1-2	-	TRBV28	TGTGCCAGCACCGATAGGTCGGGGAATGGCTACACCTTC	CASTDRSGNGYTF
-	TRBJ1-1	TRBD1	TRBV7-3	TGTGCCACCTCACAGGGGGCGGGAACTGAAGCTTTCTTT	CATSQGAGTEAFF
-	TRBJ1-2	TRBD1	TRBV27	TGTGCCAGCAGAACGCACGGGACAGGGTATGGCTACACCTTC	CASRTHGTGYGYTF
-	TRBJ2-7	TRBD2	TRBV29-1	TGCAGCCTTTATCTGGGCGGGGGGAACCTTTACGAGCAGTACTTC	CSLYLGGGNLYEQYF
-	TRBJ2-2	TRBD1	TRBV27	TGTGCCAGCAGTTTATCGAAGACAGGGTACGACACCGGGGAGCTGTTTTTT	CASSLSKTGYDTGELFF
-	TRBJ1-2	-	TRBV2	TGTGCCAGCAGTGTGACTCTTGGGTATGGCTACACCTTC	CASSVTLGYGYTF
-	TRBJ2-7	-	TRBV30	TGTGCCTGGAGTGTAGGGGCCTACGAGCAGTACTTC	CAWSVGAYEQYF
-	TRBJ1-6	-	TRBV30	TGTGCCTGGAGTGTACAATCACCCCTCCACTTT	CAWSVQSPLHF
-	TRBJ2-3	-	TRBV23-1	TGCGCCAGCAGTCAATCAAGCCAGACAGATACGCAGTATTTT	CASSQSSQTDTQYF
few	TRBJ2-3	-	TRBV27	TGTGCCAGCAGATACAGACCCACAGATACGCAGTATTTT	CASRYRPTDTQYF
once	TRBJ2-2	-	TRBV19	TGTGCCAGTAGTATAGCGGGGAGTAGCGGGGAGCTGTTTTTT	CASSIAGSSGELFF
-	TRBJ1-4	-	TRBV18	TGTGCCAGCTCACCAGAGGATCGAAAACTGTTTTTT	CASSPEDRKLFF
-	TRBJ1-2	-	TRBV28	TGTGCCAGCCTAGCCAGGGGTAAAGTTGTTGGCTACACCTTC	CASLARGKVVGYTF
-	TRBJ2-7	-	TRBV10-3	TGTGCCATCAGTGAGTCCCCCCCCGGACAAACCTACGAGCAGTACTTC	CAISESPPGQTYEQYF
-	TRBJ2-7	-	TRBV7-2	TGTGCCAGCAGCTTTGATAGGGACGAGCAGTACTTC	CASSFDRDEQYF
-	TRBJ2-5	TRBD2	TRBV30	TGTGCCTGGAGGGCCCCTCGGGGGGGGGTAGAAGAGACCCAGTACTTC	CAWRAPRGGVEETQYF
-	TRBJ2-1	TRBD2	TRBV15	TGTGCCACCAGCAGAGAACGAACTAGCGGCTACAATGAGCAGTTCTTC	CATSRERTSGYNEQFF
-	TRBJ2-6	-	TRBV6-1	TGTGCCAGCAGTGACCTCGGACAGCTGGCAGGGGCCAACGTCCTGACTTTC	CASSDLGQLAGANVLTF
-	TRBJ2-1	-	TRBV5-1	TGCGCCAGCAGCTTCTCGGGGTCAGGGTCCTACAATGAGCAGTTCTTC	CASSFSGSGSYNEQFF
-	TRBJ1-4	-	TRBV5-1	TGCGCCAGCAGCTTGCGGGGTGGCGATGAAAAACTGTTTTTT	CASSLRGGDEKLFF
-	TRBJ2-1	-	TRBV6-1	TGTGCCAGCAGTGCTGGGACTTACAATGAGCAGTTCTTC	CASSAGTYNEQFF
-	TRBJ2-7	TRBD2	TRBV28	TGTGCCAGCACCCTTGGAATAGCGGGGGGTTACGAGCAGTACTTC	CASTLGIAGGYEQYF
once	TRBJ2-7	TRBD1	TRBV11-2	TGTGCCAGCAGCCGACAGGGGCCCCAGTGGTACGAGCAGTACTTC	CASSRQGPQWYEQYF
-	TRBJ1-2	-	TRBV29-1	TGCAGCGTATCCCCGGAGGGCCATGGCTACACCTTC	CSVSPEGHGYTF
-	TRBJ1-1	-	TRBV7-9	TGTGCCAGCAGCTTATTAACAGGTCTCGGTGAAGCTTTCTTT	CASSLLTGLGEAFF
-	TRBJ1-2	-	TRBV6-1	TGTGCCAGCAGTGAAAGTAGCCCGGATGGCTACACCTTC	CASSESSPDGYTF
few	TRBJ2-7	TRBD1	TRBV4-1	TGCGCCAGCGGAGGGGACAGGGGTTACGAGCAGTACTTC	CASGGDRGYEQYF
-	TRBJ2-7	-	TRBV6-5	TGTGCCAGCAGTTACAGACAGAGCACCTACGAGCAGTACTTC	CASSYRQSTYEQYF
-	TRBJ2-4	TRBD1	TRBV19	TGTGCCAGTGGGGACAGGGGATCAAACATTCAGTACTTC	CASGDRGSNIQYF
many	TRBJ2-3	TRBD2	TRBV7-9	TGTGCCAGCAGCTTGACCCTAGCGGGAGGGGCGATCGCAGATACGCAGTATTTT	CASSLTLAGGAIADTQYF
-	TRBJ2-7	TRBD2	TRBV6-6	TGTGCCAGCAGTTGGGGACTAGCGGGCAACGAGCAGTACTTC	CASSWGLAGNEQYF
-	TRBJ1-1	TRBD1	TRBV28	TGTGCCAGCAGAAGGACAGGGGGGAAGAACACTGAAGCTTTCTTT	CASRRTGGKNTEAFF
-	TRBJ2-6	-	TRBV5-4	TGTGCCAGCAGCTTGGCGCGGGTCTCTGGGGCCAACGTCCTGACTTTC	CASSLARVSGANVLTF
few	TRBJ1-1	-	TRBV7-9	TGTGCCAGCAGCTTAGGGACAACAGGGACGGGGAACACTGAAGCTTTCTTT	CASSLGTTGTGNTEAFF
once	TRBJ2-3	TRBD2	TRBV6-4	TGTGCCAGCAGTCCCGGACTAGCGGGAACAGATACGCAGTATTTT	CASSPGLAGTDTQYF
-	TRBJ2-1	TRBD2	TRBV18	TGTGCCAGCTCACCACCGACTAGCGGGAGGGGAGAGCAGTTCTTC	CASSPPTSGRGEQFF
-	TRBJ2-5	-	TRBV4-1	TGCGCCAGCAGCCAAGAGGGTTCGACTGGTGGGGAGACCCAGTACTTC	CASSQEGSTGGETQYF
-	TRBJ2-1	TRBD1	TRBV9	TGTGCCAGCAGCGCGAAACAGGGGGCCCCTCAGGATGAGCAGTTCTTC	CASSAKQGAPQDEQFF
-	TRBJ1-2	TRBD1	TRBV28	TGTGCCAGCGGGGACAGACCTGGCTACACCTTC	CASGDRPGYTF
many	TRBJ2-7	-	TRBV12-2	TGTGCAAGTCGCTTGGGTGACCAGGGACGGGACTACGAGCAGTACTTC	CASRLGDQGRDYEQYF